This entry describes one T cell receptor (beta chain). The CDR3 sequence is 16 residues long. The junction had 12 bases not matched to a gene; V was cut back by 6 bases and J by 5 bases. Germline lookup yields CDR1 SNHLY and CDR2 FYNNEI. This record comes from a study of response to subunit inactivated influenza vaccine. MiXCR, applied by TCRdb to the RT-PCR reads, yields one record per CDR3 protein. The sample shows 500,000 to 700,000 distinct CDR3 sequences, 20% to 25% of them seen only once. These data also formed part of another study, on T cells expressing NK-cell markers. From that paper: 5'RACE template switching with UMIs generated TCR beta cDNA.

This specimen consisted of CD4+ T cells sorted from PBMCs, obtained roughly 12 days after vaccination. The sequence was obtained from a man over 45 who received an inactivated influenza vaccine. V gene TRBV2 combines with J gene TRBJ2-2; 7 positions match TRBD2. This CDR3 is CASRLGGRGGTGELFF. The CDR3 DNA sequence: TGTGCCAGCAGGCTAGGCGGGAGAGGAGGGACCGGGGAGCTGTTTTTT.